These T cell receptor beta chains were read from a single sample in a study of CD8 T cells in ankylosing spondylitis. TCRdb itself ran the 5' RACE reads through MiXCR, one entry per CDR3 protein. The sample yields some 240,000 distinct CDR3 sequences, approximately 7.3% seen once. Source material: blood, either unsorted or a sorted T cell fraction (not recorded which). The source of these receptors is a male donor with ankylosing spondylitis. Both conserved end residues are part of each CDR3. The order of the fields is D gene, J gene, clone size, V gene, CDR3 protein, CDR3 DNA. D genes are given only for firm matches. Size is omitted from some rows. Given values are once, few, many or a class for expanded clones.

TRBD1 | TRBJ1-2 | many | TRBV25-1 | CASSDPGQGVGYTF | TGTGCCAGCAGTGATCCCGGACAGGGGGTAGGCTACACCTTC
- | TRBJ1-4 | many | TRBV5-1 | CASSLESHANEKLFF | TGCGCCAGCAGCCTGGAGTCGCACGCTAATGAAAAACTGTTTTTT
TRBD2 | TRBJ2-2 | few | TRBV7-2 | CASSTRRVSGSVGELFF | TGTGCCAGCAGCACCCGCCGGGTTAGCGGGAGTGTCGGGGAGCTGTTTTTT
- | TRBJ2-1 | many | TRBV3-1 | CASSLVGLFNEQFF | TGTGCCAGCAGCCTCGTAGGTCTCTTTAATGAGCAGTTCTTC
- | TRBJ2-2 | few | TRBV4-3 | CASSQDYRGVTGELFF | TGCGCCAGCAGCCAAGATTACCGCGGGGTCACCGGGGAGCTGTTTTTT
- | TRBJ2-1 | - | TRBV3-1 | CASSLEDPHGSYNEQFF | TGTGCCAGCAGCCTCGAGGACCCCCACGGCTCCTACAATGAGCAGTTCTTC
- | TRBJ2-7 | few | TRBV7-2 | CASSLGLGGIYEQYF | TGTGCCAGCAGCTTAGGGTTGGGAGGTATCTACGAGCAGTACTTC
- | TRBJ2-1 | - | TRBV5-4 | CASSLAGRYLYNEQFF | TGTGCCAGCAGCTTGGCGGGCAGATACCTTTACAATGAGCAGTTCTTC
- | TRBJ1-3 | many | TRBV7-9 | CASSSDNSSGNTIYF | TGTGCCAGCAGCTCCGACAACTCCTCTGGAAACACCATATATTTT
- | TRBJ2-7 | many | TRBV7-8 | CASSLGGTVIYEQYF | TGTGCCAGCAGCTTAGGCGGGACAGTGATCTACGAGCAGTACTTC
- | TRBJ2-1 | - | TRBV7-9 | CASSLAGGEQFF | TGTGCCAGCAGCTTAGCTGGAGGTGAGCAGTTCTTC
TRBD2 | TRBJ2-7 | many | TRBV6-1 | CASKVAGASEQYF | TGTGCCAGCAAGGTAGCGGGCGCGTCCGAGCAGTACTTC
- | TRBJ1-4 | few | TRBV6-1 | CASSPFRPNEKLFF | TGTGCCAGCAGTCCGTTCCGTCCTAATGAAAAACTGTTTTTT
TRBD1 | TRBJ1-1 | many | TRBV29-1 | CSVVGTENEAFF | TGCAGCGTTGTTGGGACAGAGAATGAAGCTTTCTTT
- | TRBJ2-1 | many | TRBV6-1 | CASSIGLGLSSYNEQFF | TGTGCCAGCTCCATCGGACTGGGACTGAGCTCCTACAATGAGCAGTTCTTC
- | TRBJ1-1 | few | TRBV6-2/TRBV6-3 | CASSYLRAVREAFF | TGTGCCAGCAGTTATCTTAGGGCGGTAAGAGAAGCTTTCTTT
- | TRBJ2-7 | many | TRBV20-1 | CSASIAQNEQYF | TGCAGTGCTAGCATAGCACAAAACGAGCAGTACTTC
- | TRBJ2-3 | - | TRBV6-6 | CASRMTGRLLDTQYF | TGTGCCAGCAGGATGACAGGAAGACTCCTCGATACGCAGTATTTT
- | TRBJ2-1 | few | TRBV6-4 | CASSDEAYNEQFF | TGTGCCAGCAGTGACGAAGCATACAATGAGCAGTTCTTC
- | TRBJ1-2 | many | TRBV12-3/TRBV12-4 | CASSLARNGYTF | TGTGCCAGCAGTTTAGCCAGGAATGGCTACACCTTC
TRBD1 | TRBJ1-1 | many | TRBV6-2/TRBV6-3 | CASSYYRDRPRTEAFF | TGTGCCAGCAGTTACTACCGGGACAGGCCGAGGACTGAAGCTTTCTTT
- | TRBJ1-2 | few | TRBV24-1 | CATSERAPNYGYTF | TGTGCCACCAGTGAACGGGCCCCTAACTATGGCTACACCTTC
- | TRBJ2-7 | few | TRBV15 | CATSRNREVQYF | TGTGCCACCAGCAGAAACAGGGAGGTACAGTACTTC
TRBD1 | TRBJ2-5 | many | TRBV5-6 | CASSNDRGLETQYF | TGTGCCAGCAGCAACGACAGGGGGCTCGAGACCCAGTACTTC
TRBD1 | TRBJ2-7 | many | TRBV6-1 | CASSSPRGQFSYEQYF | TGTGCCAGCAGTAGCCCCAGGGGACAGTTCTCCTACGAGCAGTACTTC
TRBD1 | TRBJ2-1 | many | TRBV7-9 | CASQNSRTGDNNEQFF | TGTGCCAGCCAAAACTCCCGAACAGGGGATAACAATGAGCAGTTCTTC
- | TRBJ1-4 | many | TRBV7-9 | CASSHSATNEKLFF | TGTGCCAGCAGTCATAGCGCAACTAATGAAAAACTGTTTTTT
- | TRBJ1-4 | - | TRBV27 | CASSLYGGNEKLFF | TGTGCCAGCAGTTTATACGGGGGAAATGAAAAACTGTTTTTT
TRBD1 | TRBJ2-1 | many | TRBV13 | CASSSTGAMYNEQFF | TGTGCCAGCAGCTCGACAGGGGCCATGTACAATGAGCAGTTCTTC
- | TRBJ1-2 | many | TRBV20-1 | CSARAPMTTRYGYTF | TGCAGTGCTAGAGCTCCTATGACAACTCGCTATGGCTACACCTTC
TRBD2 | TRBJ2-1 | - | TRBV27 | CASRLAGSSYNEQFF | TGTGCCAGCAGATTAGCGGGAAGCTCCTACAATGAGCAGTTCTTC
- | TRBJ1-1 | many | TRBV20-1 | CSARSPDSNTEAFF | TGCAGTGCTAGATCCCCAGACAGTAACACTGAAGCTTTCTTT
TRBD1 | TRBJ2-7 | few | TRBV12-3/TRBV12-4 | CASNLKQGDYEQYF | TGTGCCAGCAACTTGAAACAGGGGGATTACGAGCAGTACTTC
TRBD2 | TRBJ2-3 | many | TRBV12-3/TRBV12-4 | CASSLRALAAGTDTQYF | TGTGCCAGCAGTTTAAGGGCCCTAGCGGCGGGCACAGATACGCAGTATTTT
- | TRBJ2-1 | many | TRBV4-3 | CASSQGIADSYNEQFF | TGCGCCAGCAGCCAAGGGATTGCCGACAGTTACAATGAGCAGTTCTTC
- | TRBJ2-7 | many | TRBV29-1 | CSVEESPGLGEQYF | TGCAGCGTTGAAGAAAGCCCGGGCCTAGGGGAGCAGTACTTC
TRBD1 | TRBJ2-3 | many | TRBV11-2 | CASSLYPRTGAPTDTQYF | TGTGCCAGCAGCCTATATCCCAGGACAGGGGCCCCCACAGATACGCAGTATTTT
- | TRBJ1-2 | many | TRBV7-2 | CASSLKITNYGYTF | TGTGCCAGCAGCTTGAAAATTACCAACTATGGCTACACCTTC
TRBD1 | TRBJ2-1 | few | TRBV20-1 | CSGAGTEYNEQFF | TGCAGTGGCGCCGGGACAGAATACAATGAGCAGTTCTTC
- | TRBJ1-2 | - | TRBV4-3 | CASSQVTGSDGYTF | TGCGCCAGCAGCCAAGTAACGGGGAGCGATGGCTACACCTTC
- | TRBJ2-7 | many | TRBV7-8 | CASSLRQGELRYEQYF | TGTGCCAGCAGCCTACGACAAGGGGAATTACGCTACGAGCAGTACTTC
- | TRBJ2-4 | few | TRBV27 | CASSLSSFKNIQYF | TGTGCCAGCAGTTTATCTAGTTTCAAAAACATTCAGTACTTC
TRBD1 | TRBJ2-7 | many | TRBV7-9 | CASRSGTGYEQYF | TGTGCCAGCAGGTCCGGGACAGGGTACGAGCAGTACTTC
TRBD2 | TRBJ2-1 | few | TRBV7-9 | CASSPPTSGGSSYNEQFF | TGTGCCAGCAGCCCGCCAACTAGCGGGGGGAGCTCCTACAATGAGCAGTTCTTC
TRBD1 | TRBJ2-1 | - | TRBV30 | CAWLGTERLEQFF | TGTGCCTGGTTAGGGACAGAGAGACTGGAGCAGTTCTTC
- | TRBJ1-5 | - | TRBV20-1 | CSAPQAYSNQPQHF | TGCAGTGCCCCCCAGGCATATAGCAATCAGCCCCAGCATTTT
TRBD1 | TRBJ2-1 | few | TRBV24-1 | CATSARQGSNEQFF | TGTGCCACCAGTGCCCGACAGGGGAGCAATGAGCAGTTCTTC
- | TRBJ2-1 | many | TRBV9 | CASSSRPGGSYNEQFF | TGTGCCAGCAGCAGCCGACCCGGGGGCTCCTACAATGAGCAGTTCTTC
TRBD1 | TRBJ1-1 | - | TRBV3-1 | CASIRQGAPGEAFF | TGTGCCAGCATCCGACAGGGCGCCCCGGGGGAAGCTTTCTTT
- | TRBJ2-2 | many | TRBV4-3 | CASSQVLGNTGELFF | TGCGCCAGCAGCCAAGTTTTGGGGAACACCGGGGAGCTGTTTTTT
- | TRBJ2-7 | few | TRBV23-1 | CASSQWAGQPYEQYF | TGCGCCAGCAGTCAATGGGCGGGTCAGCCCTACGAGCAGTACTTC
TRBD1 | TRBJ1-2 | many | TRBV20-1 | CSALPRDRGNYGYTF | TGCAGTGCTCTACCCCGGGACAGGGGAAACTATGGCTACACCTTC
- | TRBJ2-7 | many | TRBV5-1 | CASSLTGISRSYEQYF | TGCGCCAGCAGCCTAACAGGAATTTCACGCTCCTACGAGCAGTACTTC
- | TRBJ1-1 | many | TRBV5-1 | CASSLSGAGNTEAFF | TGCGCCAGCAGCTTGTCAGGGGCGGGGAACACTGAAGCTTTCTTT